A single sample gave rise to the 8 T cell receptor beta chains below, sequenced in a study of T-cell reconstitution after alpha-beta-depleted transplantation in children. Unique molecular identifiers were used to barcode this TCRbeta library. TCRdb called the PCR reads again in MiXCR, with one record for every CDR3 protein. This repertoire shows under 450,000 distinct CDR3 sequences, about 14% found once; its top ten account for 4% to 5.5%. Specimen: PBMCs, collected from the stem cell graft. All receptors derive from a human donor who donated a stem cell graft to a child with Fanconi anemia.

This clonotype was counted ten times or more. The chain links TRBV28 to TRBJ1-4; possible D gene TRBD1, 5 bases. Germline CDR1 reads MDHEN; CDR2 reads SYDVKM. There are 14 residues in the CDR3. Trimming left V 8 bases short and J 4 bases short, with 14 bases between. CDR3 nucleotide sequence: TGTGCCAGCGGTCTGGGGGACCATAATGAAAAACTGTTTTTT. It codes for CASGLGDHNEKLFF.

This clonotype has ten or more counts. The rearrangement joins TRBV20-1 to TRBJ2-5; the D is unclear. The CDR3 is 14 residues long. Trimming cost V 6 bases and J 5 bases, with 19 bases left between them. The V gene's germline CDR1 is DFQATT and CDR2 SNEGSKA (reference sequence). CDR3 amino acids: CSASRTTDVETQYF. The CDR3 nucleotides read TGCAGTGCAAGTAGGACCACGGACGTCGAGACCCAGTACTTC.

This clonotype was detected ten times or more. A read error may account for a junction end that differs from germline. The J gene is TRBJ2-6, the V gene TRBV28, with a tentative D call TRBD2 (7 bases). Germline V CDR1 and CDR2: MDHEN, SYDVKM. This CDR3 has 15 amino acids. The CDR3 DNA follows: TGTGCCAGCAAGAAGGGCAGAGGGGGGGCGAACGTCCTGACTTTC. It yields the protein CASKKGRGGANVLTF.

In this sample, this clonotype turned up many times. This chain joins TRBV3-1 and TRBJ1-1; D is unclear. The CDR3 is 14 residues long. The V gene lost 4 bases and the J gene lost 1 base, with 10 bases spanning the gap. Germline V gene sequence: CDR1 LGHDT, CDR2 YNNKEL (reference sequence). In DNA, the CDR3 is TGTGCCAGCAGCCTTACAGATACGAACACTGAAGCTTTCTTT. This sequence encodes CASSLTDTNTEAFF.

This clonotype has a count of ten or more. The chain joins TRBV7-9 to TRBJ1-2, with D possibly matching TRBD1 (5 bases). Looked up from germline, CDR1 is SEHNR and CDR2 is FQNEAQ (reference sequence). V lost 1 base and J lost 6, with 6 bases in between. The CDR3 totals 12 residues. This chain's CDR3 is CASSLGGNGYTF. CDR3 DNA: TGTGCCAGCAGCTTAGGGGGCAATGGCTACACCTTC.

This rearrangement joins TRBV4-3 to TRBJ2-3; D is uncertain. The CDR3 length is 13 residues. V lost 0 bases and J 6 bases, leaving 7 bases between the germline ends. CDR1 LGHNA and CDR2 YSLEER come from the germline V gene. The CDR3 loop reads CASSQEEVDTQYF. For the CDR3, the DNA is TGCGCCAGCAGCCAAGAAGAGGTTGATACGCAGTATTTT.

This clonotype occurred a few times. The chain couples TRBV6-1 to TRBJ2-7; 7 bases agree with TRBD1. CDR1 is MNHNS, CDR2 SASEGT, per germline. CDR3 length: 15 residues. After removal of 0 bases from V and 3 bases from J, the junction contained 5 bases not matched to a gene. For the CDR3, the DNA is TGTGCCAGCAGTGAAGCAGGGGCAGGGGGCTACGAGCAGTACGTC. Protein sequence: CASSEAGAGGYEQYV.

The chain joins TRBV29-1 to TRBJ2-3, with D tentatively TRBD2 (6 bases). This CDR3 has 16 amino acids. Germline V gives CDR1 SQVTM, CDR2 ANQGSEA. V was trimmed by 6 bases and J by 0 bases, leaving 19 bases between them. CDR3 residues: CSVPNQGLVSTDTQYF. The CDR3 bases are TGCAGCGTCCCCAATCAGGGACTTGTTAGCACAGATACGCAGTATTTT.